The clone carrying this TCR beta chain came up many times. Its antigen remains unknown. With each sample, at least 6 micrograms of total RNA were extracted. This specimen belongs to a study of blood T cells in healthy people across ages. The ends were cut back, 7 bases at V and 3 bases at J, with 16 bases in the middle. Germline CDR1 and CDR2: SQVTM and ANQGSEA. The CDR3 covers 13 residues. Next came a second PCR, run for about 7 to 12 cycles, which used a sample-barcoded 5' primer along with a J-beta primer mix. TCRdb called the 5' RACE reads again in MiXCR, with one record for every CDR3 protein. The table has approximately 730,000 distinct CDR3 sequences, approximately 43% seen once. Study conclusions and caveats: A greater number of naive CD4+ cells and higher diversity distinguished long-lived donors from aged donors.

The chain couples TRBV29-1 to TRBJ2-7; a weak D match, TRBD2 (5 bases). The sample consisted of blood. The source is an older woman in good health. The CDR3 spells CSASRTPNYEQYF. In DNA, the CDR3 is TGCAGCGCGAGTCGGACTCCGAACTACGAGCAGTACTTC.